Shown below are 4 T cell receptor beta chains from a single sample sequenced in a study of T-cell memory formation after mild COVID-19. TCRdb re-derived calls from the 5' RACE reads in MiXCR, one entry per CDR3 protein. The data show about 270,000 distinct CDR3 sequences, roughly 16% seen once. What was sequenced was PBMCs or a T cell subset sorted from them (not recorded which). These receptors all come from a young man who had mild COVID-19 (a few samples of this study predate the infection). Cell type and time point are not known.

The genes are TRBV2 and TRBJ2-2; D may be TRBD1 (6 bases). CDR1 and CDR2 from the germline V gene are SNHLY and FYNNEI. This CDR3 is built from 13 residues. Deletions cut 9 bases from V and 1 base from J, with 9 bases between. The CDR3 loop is CARGQLNTGELFF. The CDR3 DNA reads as TGTGCCAGAGGACAGCTGAACACCGGGGAGCTGTTTTTT.

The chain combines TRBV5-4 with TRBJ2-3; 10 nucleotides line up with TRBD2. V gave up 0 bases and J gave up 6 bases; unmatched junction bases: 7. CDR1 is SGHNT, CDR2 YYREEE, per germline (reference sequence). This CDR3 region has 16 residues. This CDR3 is CASSLELAGRWDTQYF. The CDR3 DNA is TGTGCCAGCAGCTTGGAACTAGCGGGGCGCTGGGATACGCAGTATTTT.

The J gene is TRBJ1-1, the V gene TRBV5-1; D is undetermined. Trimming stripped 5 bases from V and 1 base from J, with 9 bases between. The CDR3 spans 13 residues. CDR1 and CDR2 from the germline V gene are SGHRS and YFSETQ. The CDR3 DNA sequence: TGCGCCAGCAGGGAGGGAGCGAACACTGAAGCTTTCTTT. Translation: CASREGANTEAFF.

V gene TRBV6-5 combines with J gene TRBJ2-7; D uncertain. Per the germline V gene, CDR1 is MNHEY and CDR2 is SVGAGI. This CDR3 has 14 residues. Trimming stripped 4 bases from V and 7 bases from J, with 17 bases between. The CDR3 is CASSLGKGSREQYF. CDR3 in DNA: TGTGCCAGCAGTTTAGGGAAGGGCTCTCGGGAGCAGTACTTC.